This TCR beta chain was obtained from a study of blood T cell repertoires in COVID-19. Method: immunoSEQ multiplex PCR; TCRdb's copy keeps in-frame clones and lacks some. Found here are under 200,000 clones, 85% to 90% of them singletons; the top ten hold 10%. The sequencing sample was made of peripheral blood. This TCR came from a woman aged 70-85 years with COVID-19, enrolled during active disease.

The CDR3 nucleotides read TGTGCCAGCAGCACTAGCGGGGGGGGTGGTGAAAACATTCAGTACTTC. Protein product: CASSTSGGGGENIQYF. The V gene is TRBV6-6, the J gene TRBJ2-4; 13 bases are a match to TRBD2. The CDR3 is 16 amino acids. With V trimmed by 6 bases and J by 5 bases, 7 bases remained unmatched. The germline gives CDR1 MNHNY, CDR2 SVGAGI (reference sequence).